A selection of T cell receptor beta chains follows, all from one sample in a study of blood T cell repertoires in COVID-19. Profiling relied on immunoSEQ multiplex PCR, and the TCRdb table lists in-frame clones only, not all of them. The sample has under 65,000 clones, approximately 80% seen once; the top ten hold roughly 5.6%. The sample was peripheral blood. The source of these receptors is a woman aged 60 to 75 with acute or convalescent COVID-19. Both conserved end residues are part of each CDR3. D genes are given only for firm matches. Clone size is not always given. Where it is, it says once, few, many or a class for expanded clones.

>.|few|TRBV4-1|TRBJ1-4
TGCGCCAGCAGATCTGTGGCAGCTAATGAAAAACTGTTTTTT
CASRSVAANEKLFF
>.|.|TRBV15|TRBJ2-7
TGTGCCACCAGCAGACCCCCAAACGAGCAGTACTTC
CATSRPPNEQYF
>TRBD1|.|TRBV3-1/TRBV3-2|TRBJ1-3
TGTGCCAGCAGCCTATTGACAGGGGGGAACACCATATATTTT
CASSLLTGGNTIYF
>TRBD2|.|TRBV5-1|TRBJ2-3
TGCGCCAGCAGCTCCGGACTAGCGGGCACAGATACGCAGTATTTT
CASSSGLAGTDTQYF
>TRBD1|.|TRBV4-1|TRBJ2-7
TGCGCCAGCAGCCAAGCCCTTAAAACGGGAACAGGGGTCTCCTACGAGCAGTACTTC
CASSQALKTGTGVSYEQYF
>.|.|TRBV15|TRBJ2-3
TGTGCCACCAGCAGAGGTCCCGTCCGAGATACGCAGTATTTT
CATSRGPVRDTQYF
>TRBD1|.|TRBV29-1|TRBJ1-4
TGCAGCGCTGGGACAGCCGGGAATGAAAAACTGTTTTTT
CSAGTAGNEKLFF
>.|.|TRBV19|TRBJ1-4
TGTGCCAGTAGTGCCGCGAAGTGGACTAATGAAAAACTGTTTTTT
CASSAAKWTNEKLFF
>TRBD1|.|TRBV5-6|TRBJ1-5
TGTGCCAGCAGCCCCGGACAGGGGGGACAGCCCCAGCATTTT
CASSPGQGGQPQHF
>.|few|TRBV3-1/TRBV3-2|TRBJ1-3
TGTGCCAGCAGCCTCCTGAGCTCTGGAAACACCATATATTTT
CASSLLSSGNTIYF
>.|few|TRBV7-9|TRBJ2-4
TGTGCCAGCAGCCTCGAGACGGGAGCCAAAAACATTCAGTACTTC
CASSLETGAKNIQYF
>.|.|TRBV27|TRBJ2-2
TGTGCCAGCAGTACCCTAACAGGGATGAACACCGGGGAGCTGTTTTTT
CASSTLTGMNTGELFF
>.|.|TRBV5-1|TRBJ1-3
TGCGCCAGCAGCTCGTCCTCCGTGAGCTCTGGAAACACCATATATTTT
CASSSSSVSSGNTIYF
>.|.|TRBV9|TRBJ1-3
TGTGCCAGCAGCGTAGAGGAGGGAGCCTACTCTGGAAACACCATATATTTT
CASSVEEGAYSGNTIYF
>TRBD1|few|TRBV7-3|TRBJ1-6
TGTGCCAGCAGCTTAGACAGGGTAACTTCACCCCTCCACTTT
CASSLDRVTSPLHF
>TRBD1|.|TRBV14|TRBJ1-6
TGTGCCAGCAGCCCCCGAAAATACCGGGACAGGGGGCTTGATTCACCCCTCCACTTT
CASSPRKYRDRGLDSPLHF
>TRBD1|.|TRBV3-1/TRBV3-2|TRBJ1-2
TGTGCCAGCAGACGATCTGAACAGGGGGTAGGGGGCTACACCTTC
CASRRSEQGVGGYTF
>TRBD1|.|TRBV10-3|TRBJ1-2
TGTGCCATCAGTGAGCGTGGGACAGACAACACCTTC
CAISERGTDNTF
>.|.|TRBV5-5|TRBJ1-5
TGTGCCAGCAGCTTGAGGCAGCTCGGAGGCAATCAGCCCCAGCATTTT
CASSLRQLGGNQPQHF
>TRBD2|.|TRBV10-3|TRBJ2-1
TGTGCCATCAGTCTAGCGGGGAATGAGCAGTTCTTC
CAISLAGNEQFF
>.|.|TRBV19|TRBJ1-5
TGTGCCAGTAACCGGGGGGGGGCCGGATCGGCCCAGCATTTT
CASNRGGAGSAQHF
>TRBD2|.|TRBV4-2|TRBJ2-5
TGTGCCAGCAGCCCGCGGGGGGCCGACTCCCCGTACTTC
CASSPRGADSPYF
>.|.|TRBV4-1|TRBJ1-2
TGCGCCAGCAGCCAAGATCAGGGGTGGGGCTACACCTTC
CASSQDQGWGYTF
>.|.|TRBV5-1|TRBJ2-6
TGCGCCAGCAGCCCCGGACATAATGGGGCCAACGTCCTGACTTTC
CASSPGHNGANVLTF
>TRBD1|.|TRBV2|TRBJ1-5
TGTCTCAGCAGCTTAGGGGGACAGGCTTACAATCAGCCCCAGCATTTT
CLSSLGGQAYNQPQHF
>.|.|TRBV24-1|TRBJ2-3
TGTGCCACCAGTGATTTGTCGGTAGTGAGCACAGATACGCAGTATTTT
CATSDLSVVSTDTQYF
>.|.|TRBV10-3|TRBJ2-6
TGTGCCATCAGTCCGGACTGGCGGGGAACCTCTGGGGCCAACGTCCTGACTTTC
CAISPDWRGTSGANVLTF
>TRBD1|.|TRBV30|TRBJ1-1
TGTGCCTGGAGTGGGACAGGCTGGGTGGCTGAAGCTTTCTTT
CAWSGTGWVAEAFF
>.|.|TRBV4-1|TRBJ1-3
TGCGCCAGCAGCCAGGAGGACTGGCTCTCTGGAAACACCATATATTTT
CASSQEDWLSGNTIYF
>.|once|TRBV5-1|TRBJ2-2
TGCGCCAGCAGCTTGGCGGCGGGGACGGGATTCTCCGGGGAGCTGTTTTTT
CASSLAAGTGFSGELFF
>.|.|TRBV30|TRBJ1-5
TGTGCCTGGCAGGGGCACGTCGGCAATCAGCCCCAGCATTTT
CAWQGHVGNQPQHF
>TRBD1|few|TRBV5-5|TRBJ1-1
TGTGCCAGCAGCTTGGTGAGGGGGCGAGTGAACACTGAAGCTTTCTTT
CASSLVRGRVNTEAFF
>TRBD2|.|TRBV3-1/TRBV3-2|TRBJ2-1
TGTGCCAGCAGCCAAGATTCGGGGGGACGCGAGCAGTTCTTC
CASSQDSGGREQFF
>.|.|TRBV2|TRBJ2-3
TGTGCCAGCAGGACCGGGCTAGCAACAGATACGCAGTATTTT
CASRTGLATDTQYF
>.|.|TRBV14|TRBJ2-3
TGTGCCAGCAGCCAGGCCGTGAGGAGCACAGATACGCAGTATTTT
CASSQAVRSTDTQYF
>.|once|TRBV5-6|TRBJ1-3
TGTGCCAGCAGCTTGGCGGCAGGGGAGTCCATATATTTT
CASSLAAGESIYF
>.|few|TRBV6-6|TRBJ1-3
TGTGCCAGCAGGGTGACTGACGGCTACTCTGGAAACACCATATATTTT
CASRVTDGYSGNTIYF
>TRBD1|.|TRBV30|TRBJ1-1
TGTGCCTGGGCCCCTTGGGGGACAGGTCACACTGAAGCTTTCTTT
CAWAPWGTGHTEAFF
>TRBD1|.|TRBV7-2|TRBJ2-5
TGTGCCAGCAGCTTAGCGTGGGCCAGGGGGCGAGAGACCCAGTACTTC
CASSLAWARGRETQYF
>.|.|TRBV9|TRBJ1-6
TGTGCCAGCAGCGTAGCCAGGGGAGACAATTCACCCCTCCACTTT
CASSVARGDNSPLHF
>TRBD1|few|TRBV5-6|TRBJ2-7
TGTGCCAGCAGCTTCCGGGGGACAGGGAGATACGAGCAGTACTTC
CASSFRGTGRYEQYF
>TRBD2|.|TRBV4-1|TRBJ2-5
TGCGCCAGCAGCCACGGGGGACTAGCGGGGTTACAAGAGACCCAGTACTTC
CASSHGGLAGLQETQYF